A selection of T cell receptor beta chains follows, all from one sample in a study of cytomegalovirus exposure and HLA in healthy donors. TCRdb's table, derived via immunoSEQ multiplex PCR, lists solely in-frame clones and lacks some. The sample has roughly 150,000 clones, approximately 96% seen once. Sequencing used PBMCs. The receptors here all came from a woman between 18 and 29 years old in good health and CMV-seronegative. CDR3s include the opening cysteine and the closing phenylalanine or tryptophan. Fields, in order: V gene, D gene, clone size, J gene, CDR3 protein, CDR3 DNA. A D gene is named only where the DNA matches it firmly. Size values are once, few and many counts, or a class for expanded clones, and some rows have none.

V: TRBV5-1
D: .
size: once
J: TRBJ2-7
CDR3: CASSLVPNYEQYF
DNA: TGCGCCAGCAGCTTGGTCCCCAACTACGAGCAGTACTTC

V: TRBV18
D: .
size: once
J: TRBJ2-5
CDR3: CASSPGLETQYF
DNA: TGTGCCAGCTCACCGGGCCTGGAGACCCAGTACTTC

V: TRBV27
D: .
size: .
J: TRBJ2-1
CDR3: CASSALAPSYNEQFF
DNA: TGTGCCAGCAGTGCGCTAGCTCCCTCCTACAATGAGCAGTTCTTC

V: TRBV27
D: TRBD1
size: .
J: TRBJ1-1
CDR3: CASSLQGQGTEAFF
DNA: TGTGCCAGCAGTTTACAGGGACAGGGGACTGAAGCTTTCTTT

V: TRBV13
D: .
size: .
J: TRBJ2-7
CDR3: CASSQAGTPGVYEQYF
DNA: TGTGCCAGCAGCCAAGCCGGGACTCCGGGGGTCTACGAGCAGTACTTC

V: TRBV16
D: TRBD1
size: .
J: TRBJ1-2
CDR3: CASNRPQGIYGYTF
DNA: TGTGCCAGCAACCGACCACAGGGGATATATGGCTACACCTTC

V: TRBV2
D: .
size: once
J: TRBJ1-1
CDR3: CASSRTFLNTEAFF
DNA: TGTGCCAGCAGCCGGACATTTTTGAACACTGAAGCTTTCTTT

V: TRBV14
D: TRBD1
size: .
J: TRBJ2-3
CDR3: CASSQGQAPRVDTQYF
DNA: TGTGCCAGCAGCCAGGGACAGGCTCCTCGGGTGGATACGCAGTATTTT

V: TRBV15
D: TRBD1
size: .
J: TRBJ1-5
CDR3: CATSRSDRGNQPQHF
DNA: TGTGCCACCAGCAGATCCGACAGGGGTAATCAGCCCCAGCATTTT

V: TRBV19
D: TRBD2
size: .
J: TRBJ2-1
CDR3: CATGLAGGTSSYNEQFF
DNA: TGTGCCACCGGACTAGCGGGGGGGACCAGCTCCTACAATGAGCAGTTCTTC

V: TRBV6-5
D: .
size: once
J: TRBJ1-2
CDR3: CASTPQGNYGYTF
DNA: TGTGCCAGCACTCCACAGGGCAACTATGGCTACACCTTC

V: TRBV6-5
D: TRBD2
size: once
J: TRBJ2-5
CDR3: CASSLLAGETQYF
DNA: TGTGCCAGCAGCCTACTAGCGGGAGAGACCCAGTACTTC

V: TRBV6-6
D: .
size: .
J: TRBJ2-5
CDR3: CASSAASRLFETQYF
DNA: TGTGCCAGCAGCGCCGCTTCAAGACTATTCGAGACCCAGTACTTC

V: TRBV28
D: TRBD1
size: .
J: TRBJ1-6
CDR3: CASKTGTANSPLHF
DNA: TGTGCCAGCAAAACCGGGACAGCTAATTCACCCCTCCACTTT

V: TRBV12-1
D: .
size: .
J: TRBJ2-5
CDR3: CASSSIIALAGEGETQYF
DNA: TGTGCCAGCAGCTCCATAATCGCTCTTGCGGGGGAAGGGGAGACCCAGTACTTC

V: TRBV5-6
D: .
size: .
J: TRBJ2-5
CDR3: CASSFRVQETQYF
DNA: TGTGCCAGCAGCTTTCGGGTACAAGAGACCCAGTACTTC

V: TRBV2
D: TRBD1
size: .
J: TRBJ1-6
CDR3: CASSFRQGNSPLHF
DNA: TGTGCCAGCAGTTTCCGACAGGGGAATTCACCCCTCCACTTT

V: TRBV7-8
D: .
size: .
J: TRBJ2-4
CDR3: CASSSPDIAKNIQYF
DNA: TGTGCCAGCAGCTCCCCCGACATAGCCAAAAACATTCAGTACTTC

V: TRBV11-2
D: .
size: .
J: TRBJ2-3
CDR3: CASTSFADTQYF
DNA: TGTGCCAGCACCTCGTTTGCAGATACGCAGTATTTT

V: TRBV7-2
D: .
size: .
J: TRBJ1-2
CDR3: CASNNRNYGYTF
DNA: TGTGCCAGCAACAACAGAAACTATGGCTACACCTTC

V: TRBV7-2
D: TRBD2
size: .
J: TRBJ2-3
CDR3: CASSLALAGGTDTQYF
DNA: TGTGCCAGCAGCTTAGCGTTAGCGGGGGGGACAGATACGCAGTATTTT

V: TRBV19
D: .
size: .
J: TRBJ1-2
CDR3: CASSIGQDARYGYTF
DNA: TGTGCCAGTAGTATAGGACAGGATGCTCGCTATGGCTACACCTTC

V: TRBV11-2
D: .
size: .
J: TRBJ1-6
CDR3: CASSEYTGISSPLHF
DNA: TGTGCCAGCAGCGAATATACCGGGATATCTTCACCCCTCCACTTT

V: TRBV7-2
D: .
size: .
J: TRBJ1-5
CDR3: CASSFSHSNQPQHF
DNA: TGTGCCAGCAGCTTCAGTCATAGCAATCAGCCCCAGCATTTT